The 14 T cell receptor beta chains below all came from one sample that was sequenced in a study of cytomegalovirus exposure and HLA in healthy donors. PCR used 60 Vbeta primers and 13 Jbeta primers. Here immunoSEQ multiplex PCR was the method, and the copy in TCRdb shows in-frame clones only, minus some. The sample includes over 150,000 clones, around 80% of them seen just once. The sequenced sample consisted of PBMCs. These receptor sequences come from a woman aged 25 to 39 in good health and CMV-seropositive.

The rearrangement links TRBV6-1 to TRBJ2-7, with 8 bases matching TRBD1. The CDR3 spans 14 residues. V trimming: 7 bases; J trimming: 5 bases; junction bases outside the gene matches: 10. Germline V gives CDR1 MNHNS, CDR2 SASEGT. CDR3 coding DNA: TGTGCCAGCACTCAGACAGGGGATATGAACGAGCAGTACTTC. It translates to CASTQTGDMNEQYF.

This rearrangement joins TRBV4-1 to TRBJ2-5, with TRBD2 identical over 7 bases. The CDR3 is 15 residues long. CDR1 is MGHRA and CDR2 is YSYEKL in the germline V gene. With V trimmed by 1 base and J by 5 bases, 7 bases remained unmatched. The CDR3 region has the DNA TGCGCCAGCAGCCAAGTTTCGCGGGAGAGGGAGACCCAGTACTTC. Protein: CASSQVSRERETQYF.

This clone was observed a handful of times. The V gene is TRBV21-1, the J gene TRBJ2-1; no DNA check was done on the table's D call, TRBD1. TRBV21-1 represents a pseudogene. The length of the CDR3 is 14 residues. For the CDR3, the DNA is TGTGCCAGCAGCAAAGAGGGGTCTAGAAATGAGCAGTTCTTC. As protein: CASSKEGSRNEQFF.

This clone was counted between two and nine times. The gene calls are TRBV6-5 and TRBJ2-7; TRBD1 agrees at 7 bases. With V trimmed by 5 bases and J by 8 bases, 9 bases remained unmatched. The CDR3 totals 13 residues. Per the germline V gene, CDR1 is MNHEY and CDR2 is SVGAGI. The CDR3 coding sequence is TGTGCCAGCAGTGAAGTTGACAGGGCCCAGCAGTACTTC. This gives the protein CASSEVDRAQQYF.

The CDR3 DNA reads as TGTGCCAGCAGCTTGGCCGCCACAGGGTGGGCCGGGGAGCTGTTTTTT. It encodes CASSLAATGWAGELFF. The V gene is TRBV5-6, the J gene TRBJ2-2, with D possibly being TRBD1 (6 bases). Germline CDR1 reads SGHDT; CDR2 reads YYEEEE. V was trimmed by 0 bases and J by 6 bases, leaving 15 bases between them. CDR3 length equals 16 residues. Together with reference TRBV5-6 and TRBJ2-2, the CDR3 gives the full variable domain: DAGVTQSPTHLIKTRGQQVTLRCSPKSGHDTVSWYQQALGQGPQFIFQYYEEEERQRGNFPDRFSGHQFPNYSSELNVNALLLGDSALYLCASSLAATGWAGELFFGEGSRLTVL.

The chain carries TRBV10-1 and TRBJ2-3; the D is unclear. The CDR3 has 12 residues. Germline CDR1 WNHNN, CDR2 SYGVQD (reference sequence). Trimming cost V 8 bases and J 8 bases, with 14 bases left between them. The CDR3 region has the DNA TGCGCCAGCGGCCAGCACCCGGGTACGCAGTATTTT. Translation gives CASGQHPGTQYF.

This clone was seen only a few times. This rearrangement joins TRBV5-1 to TRBJ1-1, with 7 bases that match TRBD1. Losses at the gene ends were 3 bases for V and 6 bases for J; bases not matched to a gene: 11. Germline CDR1 reads SGHRS; CDR2 reads YFSETQ. The CDR3 has 15 residues. The CDR3 spells CASSSGDSQTSEAFF. The CDR3 nucleotides are TGCGCCAGCAGCTCAGGGGACAGCCAGACATCTGAAGCTTTCTTT.

The chain combines TRBV30 with TRBJ1-2, with unresolved D. The CDR3 totals 14 residues. The V gene lost 1 base and the J gene lost 2 bases, with 11 bases spanning the gap. Germline values: CDR1 GTSNPN, CDR2 SVGIG (reference sequence). CDR3 coding DNA: TGTGCCTGGAGTGAGAGTGTAGTGAACTATGGCTACACCTTC. This codes for CAWSESVVNYGYTF.

The chain couples TRBV25-1 to TRBJ1-1; tentatively, D is TRBD1 (6 bases). The CDR3 covers 15 residues. V lost 4 bases, J lost 6 bases, and 18 bases lay in between. Germline V gene data show CDR1 as MGHDK and CDR2 as SYGVNS. The CDR3 sequence: CASSGGRDNNAEAFF. The CDR3 DNA reads as TGTGCCAGCAGTGGGGGGCGTGATAATAACGCTGAAGCTTTCTTT.

A single count supports this clone. This chain joins TRBV27 and TRBJ2-1; TRBD2 might be the D (5 bases). Germline V CDR1 and CDR2: MNHEY, SMNVEV (reference sequence). Trimming removed 6 bases from V and 7 bases from J, with 19 bases in between. The CDR3 is 15 residues long. The CDR3 nucleotides read TGTGCCAGCAGAATGGACTCCCCATGGGGTAATGAGCAGTTCTTC. Its translation is CASRMDSPWGNEQFF.

This chain connects TRBV15 to TRBJ2-1; 7 positions match TRBD2. The CDR3 is 17 amino acids. Germline V gene data show CDR1 as LNHNV and CDR2 as YYDKDF (reference sequence). The V gene end was trimmed by 0 bases and the J gene end by 7 bases; junction bases not matched to a gene: 12. The CDR3 here is CATSRENGRAEINEQFF. The CDR3 coding sequence is TGTGCCACCAGCAGAGAAAATGGGAGGGCCGAGATTAATGAGCAGTTCTTC.

This sequence joins TRBV28 and TRBJ2-1; no firm D call. The CDR3 has 15 amino acids. Germline loops: CDR1 MDHEN, CDR2 SYDVKM. Trimming pared 3 bases from V and 5 bases from J, leaving 14 bases between. CDR3 loop: CASSLGPQLNNEQFF. The DNA of the CDR3 is TGTGCCAGCAGTTTGGGCCCCCAACTTAACAATGAGCAGTTCTTC.

The chain joins TRBV28 to TRBJ1-4; 10 bases fit TRBD1. With V trimmed by 5 bases and J by 8 bases, 8 bases remained unmatched. CDR1 is MDHEN and CDR2 is SYDVKM in the germline V gene. CDR3 length: 15 amino acids. CDR3 loop: CASSTRTGGWEKLFF. DNA of the CDR3: TGTGCCAGCAGTACAAGGACAGGGGGGTGGGAAAAACTGTTTTTT.

This chain connects TRBV9 to TRBJ2-5; 9 positions agree with TRBD2. The trim removed 0 bases at V and 1 base at J, leaving 4 bases unmatched. This CDR3 region has 16 residues. Germline values: CDR1 SGDLS, CDR2 YYNGEE. This chain's CDR3 is CASSVGTTSGQETQYF. The CDR3 DNA reads as TGTGCCAGCAGCGTAGGAACGACTAGCGGCCAAGAGACCCAGTACTTC.